The rows below give T cell receptor beta chains drawn from one sample of a study of T cells in Graves' hyperthyroidism and ophthalmopathy. Via MiXCR, TCRdb re-called the multiplex PCR reads, giving one row per CDR3 protein. The sample carries over 250,000 distinct CDR3 sequences, less than 30% recorded once. The sequenced sample consisted of blood. These receptor sequences come from a man aged 35-49 years with Graves' hyperthyroidism that later progressed to Graves' ophthalmopathy. The CDR3 runs from the conserved cysteine through the conserved F or W.

J,length,V,CDR3
TRBJ2-3,16,TRBV6-4,CASRDRVGTPADTQYF
TRBJ1-5,12,TRBV6-2/TRBV6-3,CASSSELQPQHF
TRBJ1-2,13,TRBV12-3/TRBV12-4,CASGLSENYGYTF
TRBJ2-2,12,TRBV30,CAGNTDTGELFF
TRBJ1-6,15,TRBV6-1,CASSELGGRGSPLHF
TRBJ2-2,14,TRBV28,CATLGGGNTGELFF
TRBJ2-2,12,TRBV19,CASMRVAGELFF
TRBJ2-4,17,TRBV11-3,CASSLRGPGTAKNIQYF
TRBJ1-2,13,TRBV6-6,CASRTGGTGGYTF
TRBJ2-7,16,TRBV4-1,CASSDRTEQVMGEQYF
TRBJ2-5,14,TRBV9,CASSVPGLGETQYF
TRBJ2-5,15,TRBV7-9,CASSNPTGLIKTQYF
TRBJ1-5,14,TRBV18,CANSPDGSNQPQHF
TRBJ2-6,19,TRBV6-6,CASSLSPGRFLSGANVLTF
TRBJ1-2,16,TRBV20-1,CSARDGPGQGYYGYTF
TRBJ2-7,15,TRBV6-2/TRBV6-3,CASSYLATSGYEQYF
TRBJ2-2,13,TRBV6-5,CASSSGDTGELFF
TRBJ2-7,15,TRBV28,CASSSITGQVYEQYF
TRBJ1-5,13,TRBV4-1,CASSQDEYQPQHF
TRBJ1-2,13,TRBV11-2,CASSNRGAYGYTF
TRBJ2-1,16,TRBV20-1,CSARDGGQGSYNEQFF
TRBJ2-5,15,TRBV6-2/TRBV6-3,CASSPLGLDQETQYF
TRBJ1-1,15,TRBV19,CASSPPGLRNTEAFF
TRBJ1-1,13,TRBV20-1,CSLLRGGGTEAFF
TRBJ2-7,12,TRBV6-1,CASKIGLREQYF
TRBJ2-7,14,TRBV5-1,CASSIGQALYEQYF
TRBJ2-5,16,TRBV20-1,CSARDRRRASQETQYF
TRBJ1-1,16,TRBV9,CASSATEVRGLKEAFF
TRBJ1-1,12,TRBV6-5,CASYSSDTEAFF
TRBJ2-5,15,TRBV29-1,CSVEKASPEGETQYF
TRBJ2-7,15,TRBV5-5,CASSYSGTSAIEQYF
TRBJ1-1,15,TRBV19,CASSPRQGMRPEAFF
TRBJ2-4,15,TRBV6-1,CASSGGGRLQGVQYF
TRBJ1-5,13,TRBV28,CASISVENQPQHF
TRBJ2-7,12,TRBV20-1,CSAAHDNYEQYF
TRBJ2-4,12,TRBV3-1,CASSQDPLLQYF
TRBJ2-7,13,TRBV28,CASSLPTALEQYF
TRBJ1-5,14,TRBV19,CASRTPGTDQPQHF
TRBJ2-7,14,TRBV20-1,CSAPTSGLTYEQYF